This is a list of T cell receptor delta chains from one sample in a study of Vδ1+ human thymocytes. TCRdb re-processed the multiplex PCR reads using CATT. The table shows more than 50,000 delta-chain clones, with about a sixth occurring only once. Sequencing was carried out using Vdelta1+ gamma-delta thymocytes from the thymus. The receptors were gathered from a boy less than two years old who had congenital heart surgery. Each CDR3 is given with its conserved first and last residue. Each record gives: J gene, V gene, CDR3 protein.

J: TRDJ1
V: TRDV1
CDR3: CALGDFASYTWGSQGYTDKLIF

J: TRDJ1
V: TRDV1
CDR3: CALGESGLQVDTDKLIF

J: TRDJ1
V: TRDV1
CDR3: CALGEQDGGILYTDKLIF

J: TRDJ1
V: TRDV2
CDR3: CACPETSPHPVKLIF

J: TRDJ1
V: TRDV1
CDR3: CALGEFRLGDTVEMSYKLIF

J: TRDJ1
V: TRDV1
CDR3: CALGEEASCGGHFTDKLIF

J: TRDJ1
V: TRDV1
CDR3: CALGERALLILGDVYTDKLIF

J: TRDJ1
V: TRDV1
CDR3: CALGELRGALAYWGTGHGGSYTDKLIF

J: TRDJ1
V: TRDV1
CDR3: CALGEPLSPSGDTDKLIF

J: TRDJ1
V: TRDV1
CDR3: CALGEPPPELHPTDKLIF

J: TRDJ1
V: TRDV1
CDR3: CALIPNWGIPQNTDKLIF

J: TRDJ1
V: TRDV1
CDR3: CALATGGYAGTDKLIF

J: TRDJ1
V: TRDV1
CDR3: CALGECDFLRGGYGDTDKLIF

J: TRDJ1
V: TRDV1
CDR3: CALGGPSGDKLIF

J: TRDJ1
V: TRDV1
CDR3: CALGELKSGGYAATDKLIF

J: TRDJ1
V: TRDV1
CDR3: CALGVAWGPRGSDKLIF

J: TRDJ1
V: TRDV1
CDR3: CALGEHRKSSKLIF

J: TRDJ1
V: TRDV1
CDR3: CALGGPIASWYWAVGYTDKLIF

J: TRDJ1
V: TRDV1
CDR3: CALGEPGCRTVPQEIRPDTDKLIF

J: TRDJ1
V: TRDV1
CDR3: CALGGSIPSPGGYVTDKLIF

J: TRDJ1
V: TRDV1
CDR3: CALGDPASFLDWGEPRGKLIF

J: TRDJ2
V: TRDV1
CDR3: CALGEPSPGMAQLFF

J: TRDJ1
V: TRDV1
CDR3: CALGERSYCLGDTRTDKLIF

J: TRDJ1
V: TRDV1
CDR3: CALGGMVPTGGYTQVYKLIF

J: TRDJ1
V: TRDV1
CDR3: CALGEMSFLILGARGKLIF

J: TRDJ1
V: TRDV1
CDR3: CALGEPHGHQDTAYTDKLIF

J: TRDJ1
V: TRDV1
CDR3: CALGELCPLGLDADKLIF

J: TRDJ1
V: TRDV1
CDR3: CALGEKGSELGDRDTDKLIF

J: TRDJ1
V: TRDV1
CDR3: CALGEPSPNLYTDKLIF

J: TRDJ1
V: TRDV3
CDR3: CAFVSYPPRLGDTPLIF

J: TRDJ1
V: TRDV1
CDR3: CALGGASGGALPYTDKLIF

J: TRDJ1
V: TRDV1
CDR3: CALGELSGTDKLIF

J: TRDJ1
V: TRDV1
CDR3: CALGGFSSTLGDLYYCDKLIF

J: TRDJ1
V: TRDV1
CDR3: CALGEPSVPVLGYGKLIF

J: TRDJ1
V: TRDV1
CDR3: CALGGTLRVYTDKLIF

J: TRDJ1
V: TRDV1
CDR3: CALGDLCEAGGSKLIF

J: TRDJ1
V: TRDV1
CDR3: CALGGFSWGILDADKLIF

J: TRDJ1
V: TRDV2
CDR3: CACDTYWGIQLIF

J: TRDJ1
V: TRDV1
CDR3: CALGALGGGMIDKLIF

J: TRDJ1
V: TRDV1
CDR3: CALGKYAPLRGDWALTDKLIF

J: TRDJ1
V: TRDV1
CDR3: CALGDPTEAPRRPYTDKLIF

J: TRDJ1
V: TRDV2
CDR3: CACDTYWGIRGKLIF

J: TRDJ1
V: TRDV1
CDR3: CALGEQDSYYYWGTPLTDKLIF

J: TRDJ1
V: TRDV2
CDR3: CACDTVSCNGGFNTDKLIF

J: TRDJ1
V: TRDV1
CDR3: CALGPFLHWGIPGLIF

J: TRDJ2
V: TRDV1
CDR3: CALGARDPPLTAQLFF